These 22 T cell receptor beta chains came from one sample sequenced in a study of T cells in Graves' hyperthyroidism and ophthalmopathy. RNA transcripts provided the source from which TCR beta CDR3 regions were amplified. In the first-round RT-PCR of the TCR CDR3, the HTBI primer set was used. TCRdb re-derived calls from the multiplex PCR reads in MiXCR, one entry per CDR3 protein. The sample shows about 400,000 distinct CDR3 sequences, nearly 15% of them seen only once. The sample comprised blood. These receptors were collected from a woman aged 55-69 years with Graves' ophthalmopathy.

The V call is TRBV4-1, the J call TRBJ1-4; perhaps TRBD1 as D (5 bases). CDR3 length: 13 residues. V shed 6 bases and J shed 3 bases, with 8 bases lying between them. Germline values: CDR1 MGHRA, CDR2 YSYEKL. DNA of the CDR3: TGCGCCAGCAGACAGGTTCCTAATGAAAAACTGTTTTTT. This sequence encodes CASRQVPNEKLFF.

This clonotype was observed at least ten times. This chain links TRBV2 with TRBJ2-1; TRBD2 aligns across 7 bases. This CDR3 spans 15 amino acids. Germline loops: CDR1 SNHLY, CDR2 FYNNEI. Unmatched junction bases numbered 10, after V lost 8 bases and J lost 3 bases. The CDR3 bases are TGTGCCAGCCGCGCTAGGCAGCGGGACTACAATGAGCAGTTCTTC. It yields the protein CASRARQRDYNEQFF.

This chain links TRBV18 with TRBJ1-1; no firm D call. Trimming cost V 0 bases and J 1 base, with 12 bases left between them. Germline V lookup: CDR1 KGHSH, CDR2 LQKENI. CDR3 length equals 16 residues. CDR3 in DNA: TGTGCCAGCTCACCACCGGGATCAGGAGGGAACACTGAAGCTTTCTTT. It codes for CASSPPGSGGNTEAFF.

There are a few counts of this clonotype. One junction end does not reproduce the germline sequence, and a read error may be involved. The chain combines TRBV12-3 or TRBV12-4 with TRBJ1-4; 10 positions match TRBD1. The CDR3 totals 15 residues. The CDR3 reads CAGSPRQGAYEKLFF. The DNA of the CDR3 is TGTGCCGGCAGTCCCAGACAGGGGGCGTATGAAAAACTGTTTTTT.

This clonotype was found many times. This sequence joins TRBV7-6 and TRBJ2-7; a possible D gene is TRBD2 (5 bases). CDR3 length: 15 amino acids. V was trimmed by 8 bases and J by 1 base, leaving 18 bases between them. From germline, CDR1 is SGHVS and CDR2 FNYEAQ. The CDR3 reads CASSKGQRRSYEQYF. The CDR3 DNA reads TGTGCCAGCTCCAAGGGCCAGCGGAGATCCTACGAGCAGTACTTC.

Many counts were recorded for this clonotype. The CDR3 protein is CASSQVFRTGAEQYF. In DNA form, the CDR3 reads TGCGCCAGCAGCCAAGTGTTCAGAACCGGAGCCGAGCAGTACTTC. This chain uses TRBV4-1 with TRBJ2-7; D remains unclear. Germline V gene data show CDR1 as MGHRA and CDR2 as YSYEKL. Trimming removed 1 base at V and 6 bases at J, with 16 bases between. This CDR3 contains 15 residues.

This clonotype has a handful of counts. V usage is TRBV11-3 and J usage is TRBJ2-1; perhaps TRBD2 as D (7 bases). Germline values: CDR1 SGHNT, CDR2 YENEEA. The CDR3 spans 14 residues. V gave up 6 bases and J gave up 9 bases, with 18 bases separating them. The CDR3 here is CASSKGGAGSEQFF. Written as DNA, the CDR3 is TGTGCCAGCAGTAAAGGGGGAGCGGGAAGTGAGCAGTTCTTC.

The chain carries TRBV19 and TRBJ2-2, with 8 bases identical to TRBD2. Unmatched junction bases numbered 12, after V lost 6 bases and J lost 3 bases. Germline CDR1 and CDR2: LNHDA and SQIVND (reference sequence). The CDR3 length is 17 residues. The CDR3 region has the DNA TGTGCCAGTAGGGAGGGTAGCGGGACCCCACACACCGGGGAGCTGTTTTTT. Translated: CASREGSGTPHTGELFF.

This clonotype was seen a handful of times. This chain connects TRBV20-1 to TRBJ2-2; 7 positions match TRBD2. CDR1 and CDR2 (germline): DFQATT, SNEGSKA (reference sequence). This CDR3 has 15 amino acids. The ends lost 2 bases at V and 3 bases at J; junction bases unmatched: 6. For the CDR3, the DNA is TGCAGTGCTAGATCGGCGGGAGCCCACACCGGGGAGCTGTTTTTT. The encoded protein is CSARSAGAHTGELFF.

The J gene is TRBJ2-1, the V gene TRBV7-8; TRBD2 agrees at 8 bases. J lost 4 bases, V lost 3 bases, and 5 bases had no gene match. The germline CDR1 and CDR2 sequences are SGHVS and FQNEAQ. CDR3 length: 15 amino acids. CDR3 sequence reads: CASSLERESYNEQFF. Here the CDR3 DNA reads TGTGCCAGCAGCTTGGAGCGGGAGAGTTACAATGAGCAGTTCTTC.

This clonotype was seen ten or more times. In nucleotides, the CDR3 is TGTGCCAGCAGCTGGGGGGAGACCCAGTACTTC. It specifies CASSWGETQYF. The chain is built from TRBV7-9 and TRBJ2-5; perhaps D is TRBD1 or TRBD2 (5 bases each). Germline V gene sequence: CDR1 SEHNR, CDR2 FQNEAQ (reference sequence). The germline V and J ends were trimmed by 4 bases and 5 bases, with 5 bases remaining between them. CDR3 length equals 11 residues. The full variable domain, completed using reference TRBV7-9 and TRBJ2-5, is DTGVSQNPRHKITKRGQNVTFRCDPISEHNRLYWYRQTLGQGPEFLTYFQNEAQLEKSRLLSDRFSAERPKGSFSTLEIQRTEQGDSAMYLCASSWGETQYFGPGTRLLVL.

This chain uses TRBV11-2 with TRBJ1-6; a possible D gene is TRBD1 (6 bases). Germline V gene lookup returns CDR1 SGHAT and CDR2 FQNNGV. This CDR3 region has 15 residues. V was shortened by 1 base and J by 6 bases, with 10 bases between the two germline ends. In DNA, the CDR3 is TGTGCCAGCAGCTTAGTGTCAGGGGCTAATTCACCCCTCCACTTT. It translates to CASSLVSGANSPLHF. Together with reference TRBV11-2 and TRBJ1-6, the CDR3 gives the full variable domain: EAGVAQSPRYKIIEKRQSVAFWCNPISGHATLYWYQQILGQGPKLLIQFQNNGVVDDSQLPKDRFSAERLKGVDSTLKIQPAKLEDSAVYLCASSLVSGANSPLHFGNGTRLTVT.

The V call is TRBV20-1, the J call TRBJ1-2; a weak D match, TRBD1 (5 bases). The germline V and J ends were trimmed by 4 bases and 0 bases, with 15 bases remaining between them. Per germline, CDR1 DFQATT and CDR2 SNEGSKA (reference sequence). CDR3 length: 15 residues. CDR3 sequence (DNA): TGCAGTGCTATCCCCCAGGACACTTCTAACTATGGCTACACCTTC. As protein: CSAIPQDTSNYGYTF.

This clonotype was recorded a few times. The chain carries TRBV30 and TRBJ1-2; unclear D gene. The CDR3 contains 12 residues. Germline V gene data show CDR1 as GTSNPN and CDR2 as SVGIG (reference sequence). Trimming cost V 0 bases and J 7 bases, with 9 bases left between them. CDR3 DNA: TGTGCCTGGAGTGTAGCAGGTATTGGCTACACCTTC. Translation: CAWSVAGIGYTF.

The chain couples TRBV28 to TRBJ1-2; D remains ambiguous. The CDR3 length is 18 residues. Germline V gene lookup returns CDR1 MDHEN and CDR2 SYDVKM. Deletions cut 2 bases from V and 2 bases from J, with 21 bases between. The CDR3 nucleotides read TGTGCCAGCAGTTTACCCAGGTTGGGTTCCCGACGGAACTATGGCTACACCTTC. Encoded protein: CASSLPRLGSRRNYGYTF.

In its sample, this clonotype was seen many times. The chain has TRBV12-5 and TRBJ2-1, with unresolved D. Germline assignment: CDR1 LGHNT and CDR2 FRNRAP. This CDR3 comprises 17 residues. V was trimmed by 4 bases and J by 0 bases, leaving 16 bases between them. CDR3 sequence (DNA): TGTGCTAGTGGTTCGGGCCTTTTGTTTAGCTCCTACAATGAGCAGTTCTTC. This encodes CASGSGLLFSSYNEQFF.

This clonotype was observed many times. The CDR3 nucleotides are TGCGCCAGCAGCCTTGAGGCTAGCGGGAGTGGCGAGCAGTACTTC. Protein product: CASSLEASGSGEQYF. The chain is built from TRBV4-1 and TRBJ2-7, with 10 bases matching TRBD2. There are 15 residues in the CDR3. V shed 4 bases and J 6 bases; nucleotides not matched to a gene: 9. Germline V gene sequence: CDR1 MGHRA, CDR2 YSYEKL.

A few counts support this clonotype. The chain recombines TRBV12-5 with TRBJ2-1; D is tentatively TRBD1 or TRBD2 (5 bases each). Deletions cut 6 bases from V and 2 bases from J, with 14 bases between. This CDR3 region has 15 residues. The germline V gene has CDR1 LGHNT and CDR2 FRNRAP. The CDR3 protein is CASGKPGPTYNEQFF. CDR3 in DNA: TGTGCTAGTGGAAAACCGGGGCCAACCTACAATGAGCAGTTCTTC. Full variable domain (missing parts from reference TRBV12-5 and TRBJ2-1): DARVTQTPRHKVTEMGQEVTMRCQPILGHNTVFWYRQTMMQGLELLAYFRNRAPLDDSGMPKDRFSAEMPDATLATLKIQPSEPRDSAVYFCASGKPGPTYNEQFFGPGTRLTVL.

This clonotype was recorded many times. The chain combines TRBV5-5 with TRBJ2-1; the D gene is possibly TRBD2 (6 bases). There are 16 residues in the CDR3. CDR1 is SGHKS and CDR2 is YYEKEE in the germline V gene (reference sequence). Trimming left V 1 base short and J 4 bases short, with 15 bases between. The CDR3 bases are TGTGCCAGCAGCTTGCGACGGGCGGGATCTTACAATGAGCAGTTCTTC. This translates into CASSLRRAGSYNEQFF. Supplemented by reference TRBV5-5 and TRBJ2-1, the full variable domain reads DAGVTQSPTHLIKTRGQQVTLRCSPISGHKSVSWYQQVLGQGPQFIFQYYEKEERGRGNFPDRFSARQFPNYSSELNVNALLLGDSALYLCASSLRRAGSYNEQFFGPGTRLTVL.

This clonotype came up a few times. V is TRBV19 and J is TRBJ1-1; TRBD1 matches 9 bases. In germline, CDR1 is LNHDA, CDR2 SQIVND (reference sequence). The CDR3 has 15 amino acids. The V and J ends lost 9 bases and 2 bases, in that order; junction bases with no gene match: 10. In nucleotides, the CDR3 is TGTGCCAGCGGGGGTTACAGGGGGCGTAACACTGAAGCTTTCTTT. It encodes CASGGYRGRNTEAFF.

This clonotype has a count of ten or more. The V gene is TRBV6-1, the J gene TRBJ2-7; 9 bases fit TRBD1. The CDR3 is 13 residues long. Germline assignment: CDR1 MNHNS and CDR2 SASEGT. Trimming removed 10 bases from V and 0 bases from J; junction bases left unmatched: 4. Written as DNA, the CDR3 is TGTGCCACCAAGGACAGGGGCTCCTACGAGCAGTACTTC. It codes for CATKDRGSYEQYF.

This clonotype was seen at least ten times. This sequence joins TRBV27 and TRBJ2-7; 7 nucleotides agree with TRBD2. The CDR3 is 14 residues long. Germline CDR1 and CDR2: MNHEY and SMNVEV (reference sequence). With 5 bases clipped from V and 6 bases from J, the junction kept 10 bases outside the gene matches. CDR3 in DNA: TGTGCCAGCAGTCTCCTAGCGGTTTTTAGCGAGCAGTACTTC. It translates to CASSLLAVFSEQYF.